This T cell receptor (beta chain) derives from a study of T cell repertoires in cytomegalovirus infection. Study in general: Public TCR beta signatures were indicative of both CMV infection and a matching HLA type.

This CDR3 has 13 amino acids. Germline V gene lookup returns CDR1 MNHEY and CDR2 SVGEGT. V was cut by 0 bases and J by 6 bases, with 6 bases left in between. General study results and limits: Clonotypes of TCR beta that were HLA-C-restricted and CMV-specific dominated the ex vivo response. The cumulative frequency of public TCR beta families identified carriers of CMV plus the relevant HLA.

Of note for this clonotype: The target antigen is unknown.

TCRdb used MiXCR to reprocess the reads, holding one entry per CDR3 protein. In the table there are approximately 260,000 distinct CDR3 sequences, about 15% of which are singletons. The sample comprised CD8+ T cells from PBMCs. The genes are TRBV6-2 or TRBV6-3 and TRBJ2-1; D not resolved. This receptor was obtained from a human donor in good health (CMV status not recorded). Some clones in this sample may be carry-over from other donors' samples. In DNA, the CDR3 is TGTGCCAGCAGTTACTCGATGGGCAATGAGCAGTTCTTC. This codes for CASSYSMGNEQFF.